This TCR beta chain was recorded in a study of blood T cell repertoires in COVID-19. Overall study: Specimens from acute and convalescent COVID-19 originated in the United States, Italy and Spain.

Germline values: CDR1 SGHTA, CDR2 FQGNSA. This CDR3 is 14 amino acids long. Germline trimming cut 1 base from V and 3 bases from J; bases unmatched to any gene: 2. Membership in each cohort depended on participant-reported clinical history. In the study's own analysis: By means of reference gene primer amplification, nucleated cell counts were estimated. This table comes from immunoSEQ multiplex PCR, and its TCRdb copy is limited to in-frame clones, with some not included. Clonal size and the V and J genes are those of that table, whereas D and trimming came from the DNA. The sample lists roughly 240,000 clones, 86% occurring once.

The specimen sequenced was PBMCs or T cells enriched from blood (not recorded which). This sequence was found in a woman between 45 and 60 years old who had recovered from COVID-19. The chain recombines TRBV7-2 with TRBJ2-7; 8 bases align to TRBD1. CDR3 protein: CASSLGRGLYEQYF. CDR3 DNA: TGTGCCAGCAGCTTAGGCAGGGGGCTCTACGAGCAGTACTTC.